This TCR beta chain was captured by sequencing in a study of radiotherapy plus CTLA-4 blockade in lung cancer. Background on the study: Objective responses occurred in roughly a sixth of patients; roughly 31% had disease control. The study's findings and limits: Expansion of tumor-derived TCR clones was observed in blood after radiotherapy plus ipilimumab.

This clone was seen just once. The target antigen is unknown. Enrolled patients, whose metastatic non-small-cell lung cancer was chemo-refractory, received focal radiation plus CTLA-4 blockade with ipilimumab. This CDR3 is 13 amino acids long. Germline CDR1 and CDR2: KGHSH and LQKENI. V lost 3 bases and J 8 bases, leaving 13 bases between the germline ends. Generated by immunoSEQ multiplex PCR, the TCRdb table keeps only in-frame clones and is missing some. The data hold around 63,000 clones, with approximately 76% observed a single time. The chain employs TRBV18 and TRBJ1-2, with D unresolved. The sequence was obtained from a human donor with non-small cell lung cancer whose response to radiotherapy plus ipilimumab could not be evaluated. Some clones in this sample may be carry-over from other donors' samples. Specimen: peripheral blood, collected from a patient treated with radiotherapy plus ipilimumab. The CDR3 protein is CASSPERESGYTF. The CDR3 DNA sequence: TGTGCCAGCTCACCGGAGAGGGAATCAGGCTACACCTTC. Drawing the rest from reference TRBV18 and TRBJ1-2, the complete variable domain is NAGVMQNPRHLVRRRGQEARLRCSPMKGHSHVYWYRQLPEEGLKFMVYLQKENIIDESGMPKERFSAEFPKEGPSILRIQQVVRGDSAAYFCASSPERESGYTFGSGTRLTVV.